This T cell receptor (beta chain) was sequenced during a study of regulatory T cells in long-lasting Graves disease (dated by TCRdb to 2020 to 2023). In terms of the full investigation: Newly diagnosed Graves' disease patients had taken antithyroid drugs for less than 3 months. Peripheral blood TCR sequencing and RNA sequencing compared persistent Graves' disease patients with newly diagnosed Graves' disease patients. The study was registered as a clinical trial and conducted in China. A total of 33 samples underwent TCR sequencing: around 13 from persistent and about 20 from newly diagnosed Graves' disease patients.

The germline V gene (reference sequence) yields SGHKS for CDR1 and YYEKEE for CDR2. The CDR3 runs 13 amino acids, cysteine and phenylalanine included. CDR3 DNA only is kept here, 39 bases in frame from base 1. Between the V and J ends, shortened by 0 bases and 8 bases respectively, the junction contains 11 bases. Library preparation was by multiplex PCR. This sample was sequenced with an Illumina HiSeq 4000. CDR3 regions were amplified by Arm-PCR with iRepertoire HTBI primers to construct TCR beta libraries. Gel purification was performed on PCR products prior to sequencing. The authors' analysis ran thus. Gene usage analysis of CDR3 amino acid clonotypes used the 55 to 65 TRBV and some 15 TRBJ segments found across samples. COPE and FqMerger were used to merge filtered high-quality paired reads into contigs. BLAST was used to align contigs to the IMGT TRBV, TRBD and TRBJ reference genes, and CDR3 was defined following IMGT. Clonotypes above 0.1% frequency were classified as highly expanded clones. Repertoire diversity was measured by Shannon entropy, and V-J evenness by the Gini coefficient. Public clonotypes were defined as clonotypes shared by more than one individual. TCRdb took the public reads, trimmed them with fastp at Q25, ran MiXCR for clone calling and kept in-frame beta chains. Rows merge per CDR3 protein into single entries with the most common DNA and genes. V and J calls and clone size were set by TCRdb, not the authors. The sample yields about 540,000 distinct CDR3 sequences; about 13% were counted once. The ten largest make up 10% of the sample.

In light of the paper, this sample's time point label describes: newly diagnosed GD, antithyroid drugs for less than 3 months. For both TCR sequencing and RNA sequencing, RNA was extracted from PBMCs in TRIzol. The diagnosis of Graves' disease followed American Thyroid Association guidelines. The patients came from an endocrinology department in Xi'an, China. From each patient, around 8.3 milliliters of peripheral blood was collected into an EDTA anticoagulant tube. Ficoll Paque Plus density gradient separation was used to isolate PBMCs, and no additional T cell sorting was done. RNA quality was checked with an Agilent 2100 Bioanalyzer and agarose gel, and concentration with a NanoDrop 2000. This clonotype was recorded once. No cognate antigen has been identified for it. Base qualities are not at hand, and no much larger clone is one base apart. One read yields weak evidence. Summary of the overall study and its limitations: Sequencing and analysis were limited to the TCR beta chain. The small sample size was acknowledged by the authors as a limitation that may reduce accuracy. Preferential use of TRBV28, TRBJ1-2 and TRBJ2-5 was observed in persistent disease, whereas TRBV20-1 and TRBJ2-1 were favored in newly diagnosed disease. Patients with persistent disease shared more public clonotypes (about 3,000) than newly diagnosed patients did (about 970). Peripheral blood alone was examined, since thyroid tissue, which constituted the primary lesion, could not be accessed. Compared with newly diagnosed patients, patients with persistent Graves' disease had lower TCR Shannon entropy and fewer highly expanded clones, which suggests clonal expansion.

These data also formed part of another study, on T cells in Graves' hyperthyroidism and ophthalmopathy. In that second paper, the authors write: Stable Graves' hyperthyroidism was defined as no progression to ophthalmopathy during 18 months of follow-up. Hyperthyroidism patients were aged 18 to 65 years and newly diagnosed, with disease duration of less than 2 months. Patients with uncontrolled infections, other autoimmune diseases, pregnancy or lactation were excluded. Diagnoses were based on clinical symptoms, serum thyroxine and TRAb, thyroid ultrasound and orbital computed tomography. The TCR CDR3 was subjected to a first round of RT-PCR using the HTBI primer set and the Qiagen OneStep RT-PCR kit. Most expanded thyroid clonotypes (frequency above 0.001) were also detected in blood, suggesting blood repertoires may reflect thyroid immune responses. Ophthalmopathy was separated from stable hyperthyroidism by a 13 V-J signature model, with over 85% sensitivity and about 81% specificity obtained in cross-validation and 80%/75% obtained in testing. In validation, progression to ophthalmopathy was predicted by the model with almost 71% sensitivity and 72.22% specificity, a median of 6.5 months before onset. A discovery cohort of roughly 100 patients, roughly 45 with Graves' ophthalmopathy and about 60 with stable Graves' hyperthyroidism, was used to find distinguishing TCR V-J signatures. An independent validation cohort of under 20 hyperthyroidism patients and about 16 patients who later progressed to ophthalmopathy tested prospective prediction of ophthalmopathy. For training and testing, the 80 to 100 patients in the discovery cohort were randomly divided in a 7:3 ratio. The study also compared thyroid tissue and blood T-cell repertoires from about 6 Graves' hyperthyroidism patients. After sampling, hyperthyroidism patients received methimazole starting at 30 mg daily, and ophthalmopathy patients received high-dose intravenous methylprednisolone. Libraries were constructed in a second round of multiplex PCR, after which size selection and purification were carried out. The libraries were sequenced on an Illumina HiSeq2000 using paired-end 100 bp reads. SOAPnuke was used to process the raw data, throwing out any read that contained adapters or uncalled bases, had a mean Phred below 15, or lacked an exact constant-primer or identifier match. High-quality paired reads were merged using COPE v1.2.5, and each unique nucleotide sequence was defined as a clonotype. MiTCR v1.1 was used to align the clonotypes against IMGT TRBV, TRBD and TRBJ reference segments. The analysis was restricted to V-J combinations with a frequency above 0.0001, which together covered around 99% of the repertoires. The TCS score was defined as F50 (clonal expansion) divided by E x V (chaos), with BLOSUM62-based TCRdist calculated between CDR3 peptides within each V-J. Welch's t-statistics and random forest reduced 500 to 650 V-J features to 13, which were used in a naive Bayes classifier (R e1071). Sample size was not statistically predetermined, and investigators were not blinded to group allocation. The paper describes TCR Vbeta CDR3 sequencing of roughly 130 peripheral blood samples, made up of 43 ophthalmopathy patients, around 78 hyperthyroidism patients and roughly 17 progressor patients.

The starting material was peripheral blood mononuclear cells (PBMCs), obtained at new diagnosis, from a patient treated with antithyroid drugs. The chain is made from TRBV5-5 and TRBJ1-2, with the D gene too uncertain to name. The sequence was collected from a man aged 25 to 40 with Graves disease. Donor details come from another sample of the same person, matched by shared clones. The base sequence is TGTGCCAGCAGCTTGGCCTCTGGGGTCGGCTACACCTTC. It encodes CASSLASGVGYTF.